This T cell receptor (beta chain) was obtained from a study of blood T cell repertoires in COVID-19 (dated by TCRdb to between 2020 and 2021). Background on the whole study: Samples covering the acute and convalescent phases of COVID-19 were provided by collaborators in the United States, Italy and Spain. The prospective study material was composed of cDNA or gDNA derived from T cells, B-cell-depleted T cells, or PBMCs. Subjects who had been exposed to COVID-19, were actively infected with it, or had recovered from it provided the deeply sampled blood TCRbeta repertoires that made up the dataset. The repertoires were released in a freely available public database meant as a resource for research on the immune response to SARS-CoV-2. The samples were drawn from two sources: the first 160 participants of the ongoing ImmuneRACE study, and some 1,300 subjects contributed by 6 global collaborators. The sample metadata nearly always contained a de-identified subject ID, COVID-19 status, age in years and sex. Where HLA class I and class II types were available, the types were taken from metadata supplied by the sample provider, not from assay-based typing. Findings and caveats that apply to the study as a whole: The quantity of clinical and demographic metadata differed by source and by participant and was supplied without curation.

Reading from cysteine to phenylalanine, the CDR3 counts 14 amino acids. CDR3 DNA only is kept here, 42 bases in frame from base 1. CDR1 LNHDA and CDR2 SQIVND are derived from the germline V gene (reference sequence). V is reduced by 1 base and J by 0 bases, leaving a spacing of 6 bases between them. Note on this clone: Its antigen remains unidentified. No base quality information exists; no much larger clone differs at one position.

Enrolling through a virtual design, the prospective study's participants ranged in age from roughly 18 to 95 years and lived across about two dozen United States geographic areas. In the prospective study, cohorts were assigned on the basis of participant-reported clinical history obtained from a screening survey and a study questionnaire. Exposed participants were defined as having been in contact with someone with a PCR-confirmed or clinician-diagnosed COVID-19 case within 2 weeks of study entry. Mobile phlebotomists in the prospective study collected whole blood, serum and a nasopharyngeal or oropharyngeal swab from every participant. Over a 2-month period, participants in the prospective study had the option of providing additional blood draws and questionnaires. Prospective study blood samples were shipped either frozen or at room temperature before DNA extraction. The immunoSEQ Assay, a bias-controlled multiplex PCR, was used to amplify TCRbeta CDR3 regions from genomic DNA. Turning to the authors' computational methods: Nucleated cell counts per sample were estimated from amplification of reference gene primers within the assay. To quantify the absolute abundance of each unique TCRbeta CDR3 rearrangement, sequence reads were collapsed and filtered. For each sample, productive Simpson clonality was calculated as the square root of Simpson's diversity index across productive rearrangements. The immuneACCESS repertoire file appears here via TCRdb, limited to in-frame rearrangements. These files lack a portion of the clones; in checked studies, under half of the deficit traces to unresolved V genes, and the cause of the others is not known. V and J calls and clone size come straight from that table; D and trimming were deduced from the DNA. This sample gives a few hundred thousand clones in total; roughly 90% of them show up just once. Over 1% of the sample goes to the ten largest clones.

The source of this sequence is a woman in her thirties who had been exposed to COVID-19. This chain joins TRBV19 to TRBJ1-1; too little of a D gene remains to name it. Sequencing was done on a sample of PBMCs or T cells enriched from blood (not recorded which). The CDR3 has the sequence CASSIGQVNTEAFF. The nucleotides are TGTGCCAGTAGTATAGGTCAGGTGAACACTGAAGCTTTCTTT.